One and the same sample provided the 17 T cell receptor beta chains below, sequenced in a study of Graves' ophthalmopathy and Graves' hyperthyroidism. Beta-chain TCR CDR3 regions were amplified from RNA transcripts. First-round RT-PCR used HTBI primers; second-round multiplex PCR followed. TCRdb redid the calling of the multiplex PCR reads with MiXCR, one entry per CDR3 protein. This sample has fewer than 600,000 distinct CDR3 sequences, with about 15% found just once. The sample consisted of blood. The receptors shown here come from a woman aged 25-40 years with Graves' ophthalmopathy.

This clonotype was detected many times. The chain uses TRBV27 and TRBJ2-5; D perhaps matches TRBD2 (6 bases). The V gene lost 3 bases and the J gene lost 4 bases, with 15 bases spanning the gap. Germline-derived CDR1 and CDR2 are MNHEY and SMNVEV (reference sequence). The CDR3 totals 15 residues. CDR3 sequence reads: CASSFWRGGRETQYF. The CDR3 DNA is TGTGCCAGCAGTTTCTGGAGGGGAGGTAGAGAGACCCAGTACTTC.

In its sample, this clonotype was seen many times. V is TRBV24-1 and J is TRBJ2-5; TRBD1 might be the D (7 bases). V was clipped by 5 bases and J by 5 bases, with 17 bases between them. Germline V gene lookup returns CDR1 KGHDR and CDR2 SFDVKD. This CDR3 has 15 amino acids. CDR3 sequence reads: CATSATRAGGETQYF. The CDR3 region has the DNA TGTGCCACCAGTGCCACGAGGGCAGGGGGGGAGACCCAGTACTTC.

This clonotype occurred many times. The V call is TRBV28, the J call TRBJ1-2; D gene unclear. Per the germline V gene, CDR1 is MDHEN and CDR2 is SYDVKM. The CDR3 covers 15 residues. V was pared by 3 bases and J by 3 bases, with 14 bases between. CDR3 in amino acids: CASSLLDLRDYGYTF. In DNA, the CDR3 is TGTGCCAGCAGTTTGCTAGATCTTCGTGACTATGGCTACACCTTC.

Details on this clonotype: Its ends do not fully match the called genes, so a read error is possible. The genes are TRBV4-2 and TRBJ1-2, with a tentative D call TRBD1 (5 bases). Germline-derived CDR1 and CDR2 are LGHNA and YNFKEQ. CDR3 length: 12 amino acids. The CDR3 here is CASGQDPGKYTF. The DNA of the CDR3 is TGTGCCAGCGGCCAAGACCCAGGGAAGTACACCTTC.

The chain uses TRBV12-3 or TRBV12-4 and TRBJ1-1; 7 bases fit TRBD1. There are 13 residues in the CDR3. The V segment lost 6 bases and the J segment 6 bases; nucleotides outside the gene matches: 7. CDR3 in DNA: TGTGCCAGCAGAAAATCAGGGGGATCTGAAGCTTTCTTT. Translation gives CASRKSGGSEAFF.

This clonotype was seen ten or more times. The rearrangement joins TRBV29-1 to TRBJ1-1; no clear D gene. Germline V gives CDR1 SQVTM, CDR2 ANQGSEA. The CDR3 sequence is 12 residues long. Trimming took off 3 bases at V and 1 base at J, with 6 bases between the two ends. In DNA form, the CDR3 reads TGCAGCGTTGACCGAGGGAACACTGAAGCTTTCTTT. This gives the protein CSVDRGNTEAFF.

This clonotype was seen a handful of times. CDR3 coding DNA: TGTGCCAGCAACTTTCCACCGGAGGGTGGCTACACCTTC. Amino acids: CASNFPPEGGYTF. The gene calls are TRBV6-1 and TRBJ1-2; D uncertain. This CDR3 region has 13 residues. The germline V and J ends were trimmed by 7 bases and 7 bases, with 16 bases remaining between them. The V gene's germline CDR1 is MNHNS and CDR2 SASEGT.

The chain is built from TRBV18 and TRBJ1-5; D is perhaps TRBD1 (5 bases). The CDR3 consists of 13 residues. Germline V gene lookup returns CDR1 KGHSH and CDR2 LQKENI. V was shortened by 4 bases and J by 2 bases, with 6 bases between the two germline ends. Here the CDR3 DNA reads TGTGCCAGCTCACGACAGCGCAATCAGCCCCAGCATTTT. Translated: CASSRQRNQPQHF.

This clonotype was observed at least ten times. The chain couples TRBV6-2 or TRBV6-3 to TRBJ1-5, with D perhaps matching TRBD1 (5 bases). V was pared by 7 bases and J by 0 bases, with 22 bases between. The CDR3 is 18 residues long. Germline V gene lookup returns CDR1 MNHEY and CDR2 SVGEGT. CDR3: CASTPRGRLEFSNQPQHF. CDR3 DNA: TGTGCCAGCACCCCGAGGGGCAGACTAGAGTTTAGCAATCAGCCCCAGCATTTT.

The J gene is TRBJ2-7, the V gene TRBV5-1, with a possible D match to TRBD2 (6 bases). Trimming left V 0 bases short and J 3 bases short, with 13 bases between. This CDR3 is 15 amino acids long. The germline V gene has CDR1 SGHRS and CDR2 YFSETQ. CDR3 in DNA: TGCGCCAGCAGCTTGGAAGGCGGGATAATCTACGAGCAGTACTTC. Its translation is CASSLEGGIIYEQYF.

This clonotype has at least ten counts. This clone may be a read error of a much larger clone one base away. V usage is TRBV28 and J usage is TRBJ1-1; D unclear. CDR1 is MDHEN, CDR2 SYDVKM, per germline. V lost 0 bases to trimming and J lost 1 base, with 6 bases between them. The length of the CDR3 is 14 residues. The CDR3 is CASSLWQANTEAFF. CDR3 sequence (DNA): TGTGCCAGCAGTTTATGGCAGGCGAACACTGAAGCTTTCTTT.

This clonotype occurred many times. Sequence at one end of the junction differs from germline and may be a read error. The rearrangement uses TRBV15 and TRBJ2-1; 8 bases map to TRBD1. The germline gives CDR1 LNHNV, CDR2 YYDKDF (reference sequence). This CDR3 spans 16 amino acids. CDR3 residues: CATSRQGASSYNEKFF. In DNA form, the CDR3 reads TGTGCCACCAGCAGACAGGGGGCAAGCTCCTACAATGAGAAGTTCTTC.

This clonotype was counted a few times. The chain joins TRBV20-1 to TRBJ1-5; D may be TRBD1 (6 bases). The germline V gene encodes CDR1 DFQATT and CDR2 SNEGSKA (reference sequence). The V gene lost 1 base and the J gene lost 4 bases, with 14 bases spanning the gap. The CDR3 sequence is 15 residues long. The CDR3 DNA reads as TGCAGTGCTAGAGGTGGGAGGGGGAGGAATCAGCCCCAGCATTTT. Its protein product is CSARGGRGRNQPQHF.

The chain employs TRBV6-5 and TRBJ2-5; D is uncertain. Trimming left V 0 bases short and J 7 bases short, with 9 bases between. This CDR3 contains 13 residues. Germline loops: CDR1 MNHEY, CDR2 SVGAGI. For the CDR3, the DNA is TGTGCCAGCAGTTACTCTGGGCCCGCGACCCAGTACTTC. Its protein is CASSYSGPATQYF.

V gene TRBV27 combines with J gene TRBJ1-6; D call uncertain. Germline V gives CDR1 MNHEY, CDR2 SMNVEV (reference sequence). The CDR3 totals 17 residues. V was pared by 0 bases and J by 0 bases, with 9 bases between. The CDR3 bases are TGTGCCAGCAGTTTATCGAGTGAGAGCTCCTATAATTCACCCCTCCACTTT. This encodes CASSLSSESSYNSPLHF.

This clonotype was seen repeatedly, ten times or more. The V and J genes are TRBV28 and TRBJ2-2; D remains unclear. Germline CDR1 is MDHEN and CDR2 is SYDVKM. V lost 5 bases and J 8 bases, leaving 21 bases between the germline ends. The CDR3 is 16 amino acids. The CDR3 region is CASSHLYRPATGELFF. The CDR3 DNA sequence: TGTGCCAGCAGTCACCTCTATCGACCGGCTACAGGGGAGCTGTTTTTT.

This clonotype was detected ten times or more. The V call is TRBV6-5, the J call TRBJ2-5; 9 nucleotides align to TRBD1. V trimming: 8 bases; J trimming: 0 bases; junction bases outside the gene matches: 7. Germline CDR1 is MNHEY and CDR2 is SVGAGI. This CDR3 comprises 15 residues. CDR3 nucleotide sequence: TGTGCCAGCGGGGTTGGGACAGGGTACCAAGAGACCCAGTACTTC. This sequence encodes CASGVGTGYQETQYF.